The 17 T cell receptor beta chains listed next were all sequenced from one sample in a study of shared clonotypes between healthy human individuals. Profiling relied on immunoSEQ multiplex PCR, and the TCRdb table lists in-frame clones only, not all of them. The table records approximately 720,000 clones, 72% of them present only once. The sample consisted of memory CD4+ T cells sorted from blood. The subset was: CD45RA-negative fraction. These receptors originate from a woman aged 25 to 39 in good health.

The chain employs TRBV4-1 and TRBJ1-2; TRBD1 might be the D (5 bases). V was cut by 0 bases and J by 6 bases, with 11 bases left in between. The CDR3 consists of 14 residues. CDR1 MGHRA and CDR2 YSYEKL come from the germline V gene. CDR3 coding DNA: TGCGCCAGCAGCCAAGAGTCCAGGGAACATGGCTACACCTTC. Its translation is CASSQESREHGYTF.

The rearrangement joins TRBV2 to TRBJ1-5; perhaps TRBD1 as D (6 bases). The CDR3 is 13 residues long. The germline V and J ends were trimmed by 11 bases and 3 bases, with 14 bases remaining between them. The germline V gene encodes CDR1 SNHLY and CDR2 FYNNEI. CDR3 DNA: TGTGCCGCGAGGGGGGGAGTCAATCAGCCCCAGCATTTT. Protein product: CAARGGVNQPQHF.

This chain links TRBV6-5 with TRBJ1-2; 8 nucleotides line up with TRBD1. The CDR3 contains 13 residues. V shed 5 bases and J 4 bases; nucleotides not matched to a gene: 3. Germline CDR1 MNHEY, CDR2 SVGAGI. CDR3 residues: CASSKTGGYGYTF. The CDR3 DNA sequence: TGTGCCAGCAGTAAAACAGGGGGCTATGGCTACACCTTC.

This rearrangement joins TRBV5-1 to TRBJ2-7; unclear D gene. Germline V gene lookup returns CDR1 SGHRS and CDR2 YFSETQ. The CDR3 runs to 14 residues. The V and J ends lost 4 bases and 6 bases respectively, with 17 bases between them. CDR3 sequence: CASSQTGRASEQYF. CDR3 nucleotide sequence: TGCGCCAGCAGCCAAACCGGGCGAGCTTCCGAGCAGTACTTC.

The chain couples TRBV7-7 to TRBJ2-7, with D perhaps matching TRBD2 (6 bases). CDR1 and CDR2 from the germline V gene are SSHAT and FNYEAQ (reference sequence). Deletions cut 11 bases from V and 5 bases from J, with 25 bases between. This CDR3 is 15 amino acids long. The CDR3 sequence is CAPRERGPINHEQYF. CDR3 coding DNA: TGTGCCCCCCGGGAGAGAGGGCCGATCAACCACGAGCAGTACTTC.

Worth noting for this clone: A single base separates this from a much larger clone, so it may be a read error. CDR3 sequence: CASSYNSGANVLTF. In DNA form, the CDR3 reads TGTGCCAGCAGTTACAACTCTGGGGCCAACGTCCTGACTTTC. The chain joins TRBV6-6 to TRBJ2-6; D gene unclear. Between the trimmed V and J ends, which lost 2 bases and 0 bases, there was a span of 2 bases. Germline CDR1 is MNHNY and CDR2 is SVGAGI (reference sequence). The CDR3 sequence is 14 residues long.

J is TRBJ2-2 and V is TRBV11-3; D is uncertain. This CDR3 is built from 12 residues. The germline V gene has CDR1 SGHNT and CDR2 YENEEA. V shed 1 base and J shed 7 bases, with 4 bases lying between them. The CDR3 spells CASSLVGGELFF. In DNA form, the CDR3 reads TGTGCCAGCAGCTTAGTCGGCGGGGAGCTGTTTTTT.

The CDR3 nucleotides are TGTGCCAGCACCCCGACAGAGACCTCAACTAATGAAAAACTGTTTTTT. Protein sequence: CASTPTETSTNEKLFF. The gene calls are TRBV7-6 and TRBJ1-4; D is perhaps TRBD1 (5 bases). Trimming pared 7 bases from V and 0 bases from J, leaving 15 bases between. The CDR3 consists of 16 residues. Germline CDR1 is SGHVS and CDR2 is FNYEAQ.

The rearrangement uses TRBV25-1 and TRBJ2-1, with a tentative D call TRBD1 (5 bases). V was cut by 8 bases and J by 10 bases, with 18 bases left in between. There are 13 residues in the CDR3. The germline V gene encodes CDR1 MGHDK and CDR2 SYGVNS. This CDR3 is CASQGLSTPEQFF. CDR3 DNA sequence: TGTGCCAGCCAGGGTTTGAGTACCCCCGAGCAGTTCTTC.

The table lists this clone with a count of one. This chain connects TRBV6-1 to TRBJ1-2, with 7 positions matching TRBD1. The length of the CDR3 is 15 residues. The V and J ends lost 8 bases and 0 bases, in that order; junction bases with no gene match: 9. Per germline, CDR1 MNHNS and CDR2 SASEGT. The CDR3 protein is CASETGKIPNYGYTF. DNA of the CDR3: TGTGCCAGCGAGACAGGGAAAATTCCTAACTATGGCTACACCTTC.

The chain employs TRBV15 and TRBJ2-2; no clear D. This CDR3 comprises 15 residues. V was cut by 1 base and J by 6 bases, with 12 bases left in between. The germline V gene has CDR1 LNHNV and CDR2 YYDKDF (reference sequence). The DNA for the CDR3 is TGTGCCACCAGCAGAGGTGGGGATCAATCCGGGGAGCTGTTTTTT. Its protein is CATSRGGDQSGELFF.

The chain couples TRBV7-9 to TRBJ1-5; D is perhaps TRBD1 (6 bases). Trimming removed 8 bases from V and 0 bases from J, with 14 bases in between. Per the germline V gene, CDR1 is SEHNR and CDR2 is FQNEAQ (reference sequence). This CDR3 spans 15 amino acids. CDR3: CASQMTGDSNQPQHF. CDR3 DNA: TGTGCCAGCCAGATGACAGGAGATAGCAATCAGCCCCAGCATTTT.

The rearrangement uses TRBV6-1 and TRBJ1-2, with 8 bases fitting TRBD1. Germline CDR1 and CDR2: MNHNS and SASEGT. The CDR3 runs 14 residues. The V gene end was trimmed by 7 bases and the J gene end by 6 bases; junction bases not matched to a gene: 10. DNA for the CDR3: TGTGCCAGCACCGAGGGCAGGGGGCGGCATGGCTACACCTTC. This gives the protein CASTEGRGRHGYTF.

This rearrangement joins TRBV9 to TRBJ2-1, with 13 positions matching TRBD2. This CDR3 spans 18 amino acids. The trim removed 0 bases at V and 2 bases at J, leaving 5 bases unmatched. Per the germline V gene, CDR1 is SGDLS and CDR2 is YYNGEE. In DNA form, the CDR3 reads TGTGCCAGCAGCGTAGGGACTAGCGGGAGTAGGGCCTACAATGAGCAGTTCTTC. Translated: CASSVGTSGSRAYNEQFF.

Here the CDR3 reads CASSLERDTQYF. CDR3 DNA: TGCGCCAGCAGCTTGGAAAGGGATACGCAGTATTTT. V is TRBV5-1 and J is TRBJ2-3; D is unclear. The CDR3 runs to 12 residues. V gave up 0 bases and J gave up 6 bases, with 5 bases separating them. CDR1 and CDR2 (germline): SGHRS, YFSETQ.

This rearrangement joins TRBV15 to TRBJ1-5; tentatively, D is TRBD1 (5 bases). The CDR3 covers 16 residues. Trimming removed 3 bases from V and 4 bases from J, with 16 bases in between. Germline values: CDR1 LNHNV, CDR2 YYDKDF (reference sequence). The CDR3 DNA reads TGTGCCACCAGCAGTGACAGTATGAGGACAAATCAGCCCCAGCATTTT. Translating it yields CATSSDSMRTNQPQHF.

This rearrangement joins TRBV2 to TRBJ2-7; 8 bases are a match to TRBD1. Trimming removed 6 bases from V and 1 base from J; junction bases left unmatched: 8. In germline, CDR1 is SNHLY, CDR2 FYNNEI. This CDR3 has 15 amino acids. The CDR3 spells CASRTGGGSSYEQYF. The DNA of the CDR3 is TGTGCCAGCAGAACAGGGGGTGGGTCGTCCTACGAGCAGTACTTC. The full variable domain, in which reference TRBV2 and TRBJ2-7 provide the parts outside the CDR3, is EPEVTQTPSHQVTQMGQEVILRCVPISNHLYFYWYRQILGQKVEFLVSFYNNEISEKSEIFDDQFSVERPDGSNFTLKIRSTKLEDSAMYFCASRTGGGSSYEQYFGPGTRLTVT.